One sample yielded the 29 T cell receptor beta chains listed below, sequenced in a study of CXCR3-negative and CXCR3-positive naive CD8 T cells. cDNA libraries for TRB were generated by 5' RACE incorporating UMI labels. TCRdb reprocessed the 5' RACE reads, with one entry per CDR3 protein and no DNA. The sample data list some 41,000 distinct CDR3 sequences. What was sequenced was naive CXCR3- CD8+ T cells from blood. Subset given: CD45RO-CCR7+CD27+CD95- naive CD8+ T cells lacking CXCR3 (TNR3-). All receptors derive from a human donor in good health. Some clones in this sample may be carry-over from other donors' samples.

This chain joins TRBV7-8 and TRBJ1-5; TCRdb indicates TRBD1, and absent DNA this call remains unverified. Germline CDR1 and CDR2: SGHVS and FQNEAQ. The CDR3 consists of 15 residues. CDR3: CASSLGADSNQPQHF. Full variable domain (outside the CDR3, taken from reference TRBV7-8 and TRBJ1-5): GAGVSQSPRYKVAKRGQDVALRCDPISGHVSLFWYQQALGQGPEFLTYFQNEAQLDKSGLPSDRFFAERPEGSVSTLKIQRTQQEDSAVYLCASSLGADSNQPQHFGDGTRLSIL.

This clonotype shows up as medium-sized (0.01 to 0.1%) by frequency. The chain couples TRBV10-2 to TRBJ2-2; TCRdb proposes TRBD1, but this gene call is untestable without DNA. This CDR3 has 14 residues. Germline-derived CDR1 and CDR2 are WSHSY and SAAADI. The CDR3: CASVTGTEVGELFF.

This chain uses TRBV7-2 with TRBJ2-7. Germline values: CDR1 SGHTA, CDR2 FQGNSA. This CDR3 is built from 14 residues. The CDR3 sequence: CASSLWNSPYEQYF.

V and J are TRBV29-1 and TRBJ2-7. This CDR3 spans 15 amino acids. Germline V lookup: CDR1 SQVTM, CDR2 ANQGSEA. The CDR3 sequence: CSVEDLAGNSYEQYF.

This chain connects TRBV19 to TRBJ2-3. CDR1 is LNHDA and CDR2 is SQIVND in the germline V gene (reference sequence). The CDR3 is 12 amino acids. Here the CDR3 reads CATSGLPDTQYF.

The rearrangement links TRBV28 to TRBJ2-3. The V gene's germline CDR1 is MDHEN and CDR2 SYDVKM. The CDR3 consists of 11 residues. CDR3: CASRRVDTQYF. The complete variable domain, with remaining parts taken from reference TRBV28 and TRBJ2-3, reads DVKVTQSSRYLVKRTGEKVFLECVQDMDHENMFWYRQDPGLGLRLIYFSYDVKMKEKGDIPEGYSVSREKKERFSLILESASTNQTSMYLCASRRVDTQYFGPGTRLTVL.

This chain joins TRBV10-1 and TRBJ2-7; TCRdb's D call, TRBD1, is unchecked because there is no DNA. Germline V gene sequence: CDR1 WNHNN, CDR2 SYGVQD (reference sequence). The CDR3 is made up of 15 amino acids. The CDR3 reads CASSPGRESSYEQYF.

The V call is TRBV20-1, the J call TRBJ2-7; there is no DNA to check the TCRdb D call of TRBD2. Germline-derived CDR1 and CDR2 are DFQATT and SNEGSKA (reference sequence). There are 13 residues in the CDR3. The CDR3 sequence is CSARTSGNYEQYF.

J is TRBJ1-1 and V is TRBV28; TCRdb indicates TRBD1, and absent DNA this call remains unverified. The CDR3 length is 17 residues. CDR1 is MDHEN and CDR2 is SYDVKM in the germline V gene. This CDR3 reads CASKMGDPRTLNTEAFF.

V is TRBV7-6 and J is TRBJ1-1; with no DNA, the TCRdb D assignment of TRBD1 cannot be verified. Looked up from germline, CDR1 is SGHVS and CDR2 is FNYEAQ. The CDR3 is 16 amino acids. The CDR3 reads CASSLRDRVEPTEAFF.

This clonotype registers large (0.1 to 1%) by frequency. CDR3 residues: CASSLGRTSDVNLYTYEQYF. This chain links TRBV5-1 with TRBJ2-7. The V gene's germline CDR1 is SGHRS and CDR2 YFSETQ. This CDR3 has 20 residues.

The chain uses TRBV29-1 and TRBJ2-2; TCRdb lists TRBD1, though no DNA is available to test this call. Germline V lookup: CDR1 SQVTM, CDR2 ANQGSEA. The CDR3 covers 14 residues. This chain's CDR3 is CSVEIPGRAGELFF.

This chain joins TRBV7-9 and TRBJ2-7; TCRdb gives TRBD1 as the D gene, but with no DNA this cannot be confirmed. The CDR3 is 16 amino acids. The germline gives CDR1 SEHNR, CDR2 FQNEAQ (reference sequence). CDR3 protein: CASSRGGGGVIYEQYF.

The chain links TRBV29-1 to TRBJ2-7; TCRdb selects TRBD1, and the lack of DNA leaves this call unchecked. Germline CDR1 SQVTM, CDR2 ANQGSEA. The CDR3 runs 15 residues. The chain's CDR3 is CSVEGTGEGSYEQYF.

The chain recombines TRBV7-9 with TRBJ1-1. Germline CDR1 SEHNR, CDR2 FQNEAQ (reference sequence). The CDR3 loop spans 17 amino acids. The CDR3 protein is CASSLAEGQLGSTEAFF.

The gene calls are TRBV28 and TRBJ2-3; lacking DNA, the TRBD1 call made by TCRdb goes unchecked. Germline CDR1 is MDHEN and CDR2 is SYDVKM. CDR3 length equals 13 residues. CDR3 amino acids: CASKLTGTDTQYF.

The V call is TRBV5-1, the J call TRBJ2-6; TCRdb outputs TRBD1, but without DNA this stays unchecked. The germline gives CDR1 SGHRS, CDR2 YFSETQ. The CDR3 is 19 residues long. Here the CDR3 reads CASSLVGVPTSSGANVLTF.

The CDR3 protein is CASSLVGGLINNEQFF. This chain uses TRBV7-8 with TRBJ2-1; TCRdb indicates TRBD2, and absent DNA this call remains unverified. The germline gives CDR1 SGHVS, CDR2 FQNEAQ. The CDR3 contains 16 residues. The whole variable domain, filled in from reference TRBV7-8 and TRBJ2-1, reads GAGVSQSPRYKVAKRGQDVALRCDPISGHVSLFWYQQALGQGPEFLTYFQNEAQLDKSGLPSDRFFAERPEGSVSTLKIQRTQQEDSAVYLCASSLVGGLINNEQFFGPGTRLTVL.

The CDR3: CASRNPSGANVLTF. V gene TRBV28 combines with J gene TRBJ2-6. The CDR3 extends over 14 amino acids. In germline, CDR1 is MDHEN, CDR2 SYDVKM.

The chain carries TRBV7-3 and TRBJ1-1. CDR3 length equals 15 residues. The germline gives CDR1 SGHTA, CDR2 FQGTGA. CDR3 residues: CASSFLRRGATEAFF.

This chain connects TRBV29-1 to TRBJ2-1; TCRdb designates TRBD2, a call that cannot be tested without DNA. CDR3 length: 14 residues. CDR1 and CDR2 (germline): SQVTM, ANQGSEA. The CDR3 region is CSVAASGSYNEQFF.

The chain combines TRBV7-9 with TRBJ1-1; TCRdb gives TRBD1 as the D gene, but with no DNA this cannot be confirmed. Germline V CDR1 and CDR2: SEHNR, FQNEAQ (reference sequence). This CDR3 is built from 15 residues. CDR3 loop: CASSDQTGENTEAFF.

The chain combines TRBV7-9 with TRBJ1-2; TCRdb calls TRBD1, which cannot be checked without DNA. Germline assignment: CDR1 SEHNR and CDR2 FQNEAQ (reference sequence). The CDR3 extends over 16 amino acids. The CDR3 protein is CASSPGIGGALLGYTF.

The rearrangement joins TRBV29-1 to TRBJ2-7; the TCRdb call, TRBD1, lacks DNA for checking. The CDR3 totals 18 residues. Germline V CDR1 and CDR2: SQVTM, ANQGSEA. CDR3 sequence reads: CSVEPLTGTGGPTRKQYF.

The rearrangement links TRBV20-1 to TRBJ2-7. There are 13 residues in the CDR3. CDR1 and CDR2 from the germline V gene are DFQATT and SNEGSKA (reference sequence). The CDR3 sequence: CSASPGLSYEQYF.

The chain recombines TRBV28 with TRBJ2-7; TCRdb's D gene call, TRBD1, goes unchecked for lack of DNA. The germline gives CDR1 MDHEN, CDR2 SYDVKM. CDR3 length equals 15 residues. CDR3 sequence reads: CASSLGDRGNYEQYF.

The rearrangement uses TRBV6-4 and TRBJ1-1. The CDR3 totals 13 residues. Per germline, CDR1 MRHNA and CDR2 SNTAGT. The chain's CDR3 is CASSAEGGAVAFF.

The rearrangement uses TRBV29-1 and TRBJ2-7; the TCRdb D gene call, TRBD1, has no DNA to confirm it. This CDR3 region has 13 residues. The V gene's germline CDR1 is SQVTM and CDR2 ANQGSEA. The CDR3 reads CSVRTGTAYEQYF.

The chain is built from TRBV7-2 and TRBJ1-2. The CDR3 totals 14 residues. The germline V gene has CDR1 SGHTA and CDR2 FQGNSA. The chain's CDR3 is CASSLLGENYGYTF. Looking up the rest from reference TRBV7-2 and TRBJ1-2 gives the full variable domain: GAGVSQSPSNKVTEKGKDVELRCDPISGHTALYWYRQSLGQGLEFLIYFQGNSAPDKSGLPSDRFSAERTGGSVSTLTIQRTQQEDSAVYLCASSLLGENYGYTFGSGTRLTVV.